The present TCR beta chain was sequenced within a study of beta chain features in type 1 diabetes. Expressed TCRB transcripts were sequenced after all isolated RNA was converted to cDNA. Generated by immunoSEQ multiplex PCR, the TCRdb table keeps only in-frame clones and is missing some. The sample lists hundreds of thousands of clones, over 11% occurring once. It was via CD45RO/CCR7/CD25/CD127/CD95/CD27 that CD4+ naive, central memory, regulatory and stem cell-like memory cells were sorted. Sorted populations were all over 95% pure. This clone turned up a few times. What it recognizes is unknown. Study-wide results and caveats: In every one of the four CD4+ subsets, TCRB CDR3s were moderately but significantly shorter in Type 1 diabetes patients.

The clonotype was recovered from a man in his late teens or twenties with type 1 diabetes. What was sequenced was naive CD4+ T cells from blood.

The CDR3 nucleotides are TGCAGCGTTTCGTACGGATCCCGAGACTATGGCTACACCTTC. This codes for CSVSYGSRDYGYTF. The rearrangement joins TRBV29-1 to TRBJ1-2; no definite D call. This CDR3 is 14 amino acids long. Germline assignment: CDR1 SQVTM and CDR2 ANQGSEA. The ends were cut back, 5 bases at V and 3 bases at J, with 16 bases in the middle.